This entry lists 16 T cell receptor beta chains sequenced from one sample in a study of blood T cell repertoires in COVID-19. Measured with immunoSEQ multiplex PCR; TCRdb has only the in-frame clones, and not every one. The profile shows some 91,000 clones, around 80% of them singletons. Sequencing used peripheral blood. The receptor source for this set is a man in his 70s with acute or convalescent COVID-19.

The CDR3 here is CASRLGQGYSPLHF. The CDR3, as DNA: TGTGCCAGCAGACTGGGACAGGGGTATTCACCCCTCCACTTT. The chain recombines TRBV5-5 with TRBJ1-6, with TRBD1 matching 10 bases. From germline, CDR1 is SGHKS and CDR2 YYEKEE (reference sequence). J gave up 8 bases and V 5 bases, and 4 bases lay outside the gene matches. This CDR3 spans 14 amino acids.

The rearrangement uses TRBV5-1 and TRBJ1-1, with D possibly being TRBD1 (5 bases). Germline assignment: CDR1 SGHRS and CDR2 YFSETQ. The CDR3 runs to 13 residues. Trimming cost V 4 bases and J 3 bases, with 10 bases left between them. CDR3 DNA sequence: TGCGCCAGCAGCAAGACAGTTGACACTGAAGCTTTCTTT. Translated, it gives CASSKTVDTEAFF.

This clone has at least ten counts. The chain combines TRBV4-2 with TRBJ1-1, with a tentative D call TRBD1 (6 bases). The CDR3 consists of 12 residues. The germline CDR1 and CDR2 sequences are LGHNA and YNFKEQ. The germline V and J ends were trimmed by 1 base and 9 bases, with 9 bases remaining between them. CDR3 region: CASSQVTGQAFF. CDR3 sequence (DNA): TGTGCCAGCAGCCAAGTAACAGGGCAAGCTTTCTTT.

This clone was recorded a few times. This chain connects TRBV28 to TRBJ2-7, with a weak D call TRBD1 (5 bases). The CDR3 sequence is 15 residues long. CDR1 is MDHEN, CDR2 SYDVKM, per germline. Deletions cut 1 base from V and 2 bases from J, with 12 bases between. The CDR3 region is CASSLFYVGPYEQYF. The DNA for the CDR3 is TGTGCCAGCAGTTTATTTTATGTGGGGCCCTACGAGCAGTACTTC.

A few counts support this clone. The V and J genes are TRBV4-1 and TRBJ2-5; 12 bases fit TRBD1. Trimming cost V 4 bases and J 4 bases; bases outside gene matches: 1. This CDR3 region has 14 residues. The germline V gene encodes CDR1 MGHRA and CDR2 YSYEKL. The CDR3 DNA follows: TGCGCCAGCAGCCCGGGACAGGGGGCAGAGACCCAGTACTTC. It is translated as CASSPGQGAETQYF.

In this sample, this clone turned up once. The V gene is TRBV25-1, the J gene TRBJ1-4, with D possibly TRBD1 on 6 matching bases. Germline CDR1 is MGHDK and CDR2 is SYGVNS. V was shortened by 8 bases and J by 8 bases, with 21 bases between the two germline ends. The CDR3 runs to 15 residues. In nucleotides, the CDR3 is TGTGCCAGCGGGAAGGACAGTCCGACTAGCGAAAAACTGTTTTTT. It yields the protein CASGKDSPTSEKLFF.

The V gene is TRBV7-9, the J gene TRBJ1-1; a possible D gene is TRBD1 (6 bases). The CDR3 runs to 14 residues. Germline V gene data show CDR1 as SEHNR and CDR2 as FQNEAQ (reference sequence). V was cut by 1 base and J by 4 bases, with 10 bases left in between. CDR3 region: CASSLVARGTEAFF. CDR3 DNA sequence: TGTGCCAGCAGCTTAGTAGCCAGGGGCACTGAAGCTTTCTTT.

CDR3 sequence (DNA): TGTGCCAGCAGTAGACAGCCTAGCAATCAGCCCCAGCATTTT. Translation: CASSRQPSNQPQHF. V gene TRBV6-2 or TRBV6-3 combines with J gene TRBJ1-5; D possibly corresponds to TRBD1 (5 bases). CDR1 MNHEY and CDR2 SVGEGT come from the germline V gene. V shed 5 bases and J shed 0 bases, with 8 bases lying between them. The CDR3 is made up of 14 amino acids.

The chain links TRBV6-5 to TRBJ1-6; possibly TRBD1 for D (6 bases). The CDR3 covers 15 residues. The germline CDR1 and CDR2 sequences are MNHEY and SVGAGI. The V end lost 5 bases, the J end lost 9 bases, and 17 bases lay between the germline ends. CDR3: CASSKNPPRGSPLHF. CDR3 in DNA: TGTGCCAGCAGTAAAAACCCTCCCAGGGGTTCACCCCTCCACTTT.

V is TRBV7-8 and J is TRBJ2-5, with D possibly being TRBD2 (5 bases). The CDR3 spans 13 residues. Germline-derived CDR1 and CDR2 are SGHVS and FQNEAQ. Trimming stripped 3 bases from V and 4 bases from J, with 9 bases between. In DNA, the CDR3 is TGTGCCAGCAGCTTCAGGACTTCAGAGACCCAGTACTTC. Translation gives CASSFRTSETQYF. The full variable domain, its missing parts supplied by reference TRBV7-8 and TRBJ2-5, is GAGVSQSPRYKVAKRGQDVALRCDPISGHVSLFWYQQALGQGPEFLTYFQNEAQLDKSGLPSDRFFAERPEGSVSTLKIQRTQQEDSAVYLCASSFRTSETQYFGPGTRLLVL.

This clone was observed a few times. The chain uses TRBV5-1 and TRBJ2-3; D may be TRBD2 (6 bases). Germline V gene lookup returns CDR1 SGHRS and CDR2 YFSETQ. CDR3 size: 13 residues. V was clipped by 4 bases and J by 3 bases, with 9 bases between them. CDR3 bases: TGCGCCAGCAGCGGCGGGGCGACAGATACGCAGTATTTT. It codes for CASSGGATDTQYF. Looking up the rest from reference TRBV5-1 and TRBJ2-3 gives the full variable domain: KAGVTQTPRYLIKTRGQQVTLSCSPISGHRSVSWYQQTPGQGLQFLFEYFSETQRNKGNFPGRFSGRQFSNSRSEMNVSTLELGDSALYLCASSGGATDTQYFGPGTRLTVL.

The V and J genes are TRBV10-2 and TRBJ1-2, with 12 bases matching TRBD1. CDR1 and CDR2 from the germline V gene are WSHSY and SAAADI. Trimming cost V 3 bases and J 6 bases; bases outside gene matches: 11. CDR3 length: 17 residues. The CDR3: CASSDSGQGANRDGYTF. In DNA form, the CDR3 reads TGCGCCAGCAGTGATTCGGGACAGGGGGCGAATAGGGATGGCTACACCTTC.

Only a few counts were recorded for this clone. This sample includes further DNA sequences coding for the same CDR3. The J gene is TRBJ1-1, the V gene TRBV7-3, with TRBD1 identical over 8 bases. V lost 4 bases and J lost 2; bases outside the gene matches: 3. Germline values: CDR1 SGHTA, CDR2 FQGTGA. This CDR3 is 14 amino acids long. CDR3 protein: CASSSGQGNTEAFF. Written as DNA, the CDR3 is TGTGCCAGCAGCTCCGGACAGGGTAACACTGAAGCTTTCTTT.

The chain is built from TRBV28 and TRBJ1-2, with unresolved D. This CDR3 has 14 residues. Germline loops: CDR1 MDHEN, CDR2 SYDVKM. V shed 5 bases and J shed 4 bases, with 14 bases lying between them. CDR3 in amino acids: CASSSSGESYGYTF. DNA for the CDR3: TGTGCCAGCAGTAGTTCCGGGGAGAGCTATGGCTACACCTTC.

This chain joins TRBV27 and TRBJ2-1; a weak D match, TRBD2 (5 bases). V lost 3 bases, J lost 8 bases, and 14 bases lay in between. The CDR3 runs 14 residues. CDR1 is MNHEY and CDR2 is SMNVEV in the germline V gene (reference sequence). CDR3 nucleotide sequence: TGTGCCAGCAGTTTCTTCTCCCTGGGAGATGAGCAGTTCTTC. Its translation is CASSFFSLGDEQFF.

J is TRBJ1-1 and V is TRBV6-5, with TRBD1 identical over 9 bases. CDR3 size: 13 residues. Germline V gene sequence: CDR1 MNHEY, CDR2 SVGAGI. V shed 8 bases, J shed 4 bases, and the junction held 5 bases outside the gene matches. In nucleotides, the CDR3 is TGTGCCAGCTTACAGGGGGCGAGCACTGAAGCTTTCTTT. Protein sequence: CASLQGASTEAFF.